This T cell receptor beta chain was captured in a study of neurological immune-mediated disorders. This clonotype was counted ten times or more. MiXCR, applied by TCRdb to the 5' RACE reads, yields one record per CDR3 protein. Counted here are more than 40,000 distinct CDR3 sequences, about 13% occurring once; the ten biggest clones make up 9%. Indicated time point: longitudinal time-point 3. Germline V gives CDR1 MDHEN, CDR2 SYDVKM. The V end was cut by 3 bases, the J end by 2 bases, with 8 bases between. The CDR3 is 15 amino acids. The sequence was obtained from a male donor with HTLV-1-associated myelopathy (HAM/TSP). Sequenced sample: PBMCs. The rearrangement uses TRBV28 and TRBJ1-6, with D unresolved. The CDR3 nucleotides read TGTGCCAGCAGTTTTCCGGCCGCCTATAATTCACCCCTCCACTTT. Amino acid sequence: CASSFPAAYNSPLHF.